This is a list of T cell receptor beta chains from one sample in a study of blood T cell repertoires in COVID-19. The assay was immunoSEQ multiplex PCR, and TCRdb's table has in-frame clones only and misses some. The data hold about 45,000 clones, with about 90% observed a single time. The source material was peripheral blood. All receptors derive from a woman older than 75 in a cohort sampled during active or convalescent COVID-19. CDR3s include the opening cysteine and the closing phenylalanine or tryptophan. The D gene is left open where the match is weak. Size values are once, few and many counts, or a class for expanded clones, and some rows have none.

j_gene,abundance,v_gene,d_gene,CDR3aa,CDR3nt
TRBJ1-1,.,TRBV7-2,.,CASSLEVEAEAFF,TGTGCCAGCAGCTTAGAGGTCGAGGCTGAAGCTTTCTTT
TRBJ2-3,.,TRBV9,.,CASSPDLPASGTDTQYF,TGTGCCAGCAGCCCCGATTTGCCAGCGAGCGGCACAGATACGCAGTATTTT
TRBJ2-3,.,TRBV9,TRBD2,CASSIGLAGGTDTQYF,TGTGCCAGCAGCATCGGACTAGCGGGGGGAACAGATACGCAGTATTTT
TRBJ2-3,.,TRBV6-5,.,CASRKGGGPDTQYF,TGTGCCAGCCGGAAGGGGGGGGGACCAGATACGCAGTATTTT
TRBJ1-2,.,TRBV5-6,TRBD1,CASSLAEDRGRDKGYGYTF,TGTGCCAGCAGCTTGGCGGAAGACAGGGGACGGGACAAGGGGTATGGCTACACCTTC
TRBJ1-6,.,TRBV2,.,CASSGVVGSPLHF,TGTGCCAGCAGTGGCGTAGTCGGTTCACCCCTCCACTTT
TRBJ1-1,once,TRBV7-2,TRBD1,CASSHGTGLEAFF,TGTGCCAGCAGCCACGGGACAGGGTTAGAAGCTTTCTTT
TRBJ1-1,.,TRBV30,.,CAWGPGLPNTEAFF,TGTGCCTGGGGGCCGGGACTGCCTAACACTGAAGCTTTCTTT
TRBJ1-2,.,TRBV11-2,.,CASSFPLSVYGYTF,TGTGCCAGCAGCTTTCCCCTTTCCGTCTATGGCTACACCTTC
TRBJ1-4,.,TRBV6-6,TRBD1,CASRPGQGVINEKLFF,TGTGCCAGCAGACCGGGACAGGGGGTTATTAATGAAAAACTGTTTTTT
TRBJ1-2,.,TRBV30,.,CAWNDRYYGYTF,TGTGCCTGGAACGACAGGTACTATGGCTACACCTTC
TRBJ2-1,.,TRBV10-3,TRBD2,CAISPTSGDEQFF,TGTGCCATCAGCCCAACTAGCGGGGACGAGCAGTTCTTC
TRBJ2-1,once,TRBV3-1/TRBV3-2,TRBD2,CASSQTSGSEQFF,TGTGCCAGCAGCCAGACTAGCGGGAGTGAGCAGTTCTTC
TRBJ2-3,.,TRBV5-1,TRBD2,CASSSLAGAPTDTQYF,TGCGCCAGCAGCTCATTAGCGGGGGCGCCCACAGATACGCAGTATTTT
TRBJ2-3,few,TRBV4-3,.,CASSQVVRGDTQYF,TGCGCCAGCAGCCAAGTAGTTAGAGGAGATACGCAGTATTTT
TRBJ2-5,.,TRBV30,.,CAWSAYGETQYF,TGTGCCTGGAGTGCCTACGGTGAGACCCAGTACTTC
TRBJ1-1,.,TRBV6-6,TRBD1,CASSYPLGQTNTEAFF,TGTGCCAGCAGTTACCCCTTGGGACAGACGAACACTGAAGCTTTCTTT
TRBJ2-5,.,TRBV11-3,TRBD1,CASSSTGGPFPSQETQYF,TGTGCCAGCAGCTCTACAGGGGGGCCATTCCCCAGCCAAGAGACCCAGTACTTC
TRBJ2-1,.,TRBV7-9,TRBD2,CASSTRLASASYNEQFF,TGTGCCAGCAGCACCCGACTAGCTTCCGCCTCCTACAATGAGCAGTTCTTC
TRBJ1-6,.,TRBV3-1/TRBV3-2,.,CASAAISSPLHF,TGTGCCAGCGCGGCCATAAGTTCACCCCTCCACTTT
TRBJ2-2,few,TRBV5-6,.,CASSRSEAGNTGELFF,TGTGCCAGCAGCCGATCCGAAGCGGGGAACACCGGGGAGCTGTTTTTT
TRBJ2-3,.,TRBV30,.,CAWRGGVSTDTQYF,TGTGCCTGGAGAGGAGGCGTTAGCACAGATACGCAGTATTTT
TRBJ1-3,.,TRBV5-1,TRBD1,CASSTDRAGNTIYF,TGCGCCAGCAGCACCGACAGGGCTGGAAACACCATATATTTT
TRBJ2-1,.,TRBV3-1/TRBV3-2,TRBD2,CASSLGTSGPVSYNEQFF,TGTGCCAGCAGCCTCGGGACTAGCGGCCCCGTTTCCTACAATGAGCAGTTCTTC
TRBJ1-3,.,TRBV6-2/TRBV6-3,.,CASSYPGGSGNTIYF,TGTGCCAGCAGTTACCCCGGAGGCTCTGGAAACACCATATATTTT
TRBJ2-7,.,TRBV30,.,CAWSSWAGGGTYYEQYF,TGTGCCTGGAGTTCGTGGGCTGGAGGCGGGACGTACTACGAGCAGTACTTC
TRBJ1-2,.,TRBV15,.,CATSRPQTGAYGYTF,TGTGCCACCAGCAGGCCCCAAACAGGTGCCTATGGCTACACCTTC